These 21 T cell receptor beta chains came from one sample sequenced in a study of patients and donors after allogeneic stem cell transplantation. One entry per CDR3 protein, called by TCRdb with MiXCR from the RT-PCR reads. The table lists about 960,000 distinct CDR3 sequences, approximately 18% of them singletons. The sequenced sample consisted of blood, either unsorted or a sorted T cell fraction (not recorded which). Source of these receptors: a human donor who was either an allogeneic HSCT recipient or a stem cell or donor lymphocyte infusion donor (not recorded which). It is not recorded whose cells these are; they may come from a transplant donor.

The genes are TRBV18 and TRBJ2-2; D is unresolved. Germline V CDR1 and CDR2: KGHSH, LQKENI. CDR3 size: 14 residues. V lost 5 bases, J lost 0 bases, and 7 bases lay in between. CDR3 in DNA: TGTGCCAGCTCATCCCCTCCGAACACCGGGGAGCTGTTTTTT. Translated, it gives CASSSPPNTGELFF.

This clonotype was counted between two and nine times. The rearrangement joins TRBV7-2 to TRBJ1-1, with D uncertain. This CDR3 is built from 12 residues. The V end lost 3 bases, the J end lost 6 bases, and 8 bases lay between the germline ends. Germline CDR1 and CDR2: SGHTA and FQGNSA. The CDR3 reads CASSFLVAEAFF. CDR3 DNA sequence: TGTGCCAGCAGCTTCCTTGTCGCTGAAGCTTTCTTT. The full variable domain, completed using reference TRBV7-2 and TRBJ1-1, is GAGVSQSPSNKVTEKGKDVELRCDPISGHTALYWYRQSLGQGLEFLIYFQGNSAPDKSGLPSDRFSAERTGGSVSTLTIQRTQQEDSAVYLCASSFLVAEAFFGQGTRLTVV.

The rearrangement joins TRBV7-2 to TRBJ1-1, with D perhaps TRBD1 (6 bases). CDR1 is SGHTA, CDR2 FQGNSA, per germline. The V gene lost 4 bases and the J gene lost 4 bases, with 16 bases spanning the gap. The CDR3 is 15 amino acids. CDR3 DNA: TGTGCCAGCAGCTCACAGGGTATGTCTTCCACTGAAGCTTTCTTT. Protein: CASSSQGMSSTEAFF.

The genes are TRBV6-1 and TRBJ2-7, with D perhaps TRBD1 or TRBD2 (5 bases each). The CDR3 consists of 17 residues. V dropped 5 bases and J dropped 0 bases, with 20 bases sitting between them. The germline V gene has CDR1 MNHNS and CDR2 SASEGT. The CDR3 nucleotides are TGTGCCAGCAGTCGACCCCTTGAGGGGCCAAACTCCTACGAGCAGTACTTC. It specifies CASSRPLEGPNSYEQYF.

This sequence joins TRBV20-1 and TRBJ2-5; no clear D gene. Germline loops: CDR1 DFQATT, CDR2 SNEGSKA (reference sequence). V was cut by 0 bases and J by 9 bases, with 11 bases left in between. This CDR3 region has 12 residues. In DNA form, the CDR3 reads TGCAGTGCTAGAGAGACTGCTCGGGCCCAGTACTTC. It yields the protein CSARETARAQYF.

The V gene is TRBV3-1, the J gene TRBJ2-7, with D tentatively TRBD1 or TRBD2 (5 bases each). Germline lookup yields CDR1 LGHDT and CDR2 YNNKEL (reference sequence). This CDR3 has 14 amino acids. Trimming shortened V by 0 bases and J by 6 bases, and 12 bases separated the two germline ends. The CDR3 region is CASSQDGAGSEQYF. CDR3 bases: TGTGCCAGCAGCCAAGATGGGGCAGGGAGCGAGCAGTACTTC.

The chain links TRBV20-1 to TRBJ2-7; TRBD2 aligns across 12 bases. Germline loops: CDR1 DFQATT, CDR2 SNEGSKA (reference sequence). This CDR3 is built from 14 residues. V was clipped by 4 bases and J by 6 bases; unmatched bases: 7. The CDR3 bases are TGCAGTGCTAAGGTGCGACTAGCGGGGGCCGAGCAGTACTTC. This gives the protein CSAKVRLAGAEQYF.

The rearrangement joins TRBV20-1 to TRBJ2-7; 11 bases map to TRBD2. Germline V lookup: CDR1 DFQATT, CDR2 SNEGSKA (reference sequence). This CDR3 has 15 residues. With 1 base clipped from V and 3 bases from J, the junction kept 5 bases outside the gene matches. CDR3 DNA sequence: TGCAGTGCTAGAGCTGCTAGCGGGAGGAACTACGAGCAGTACTTC. Protein sequence: CSARAASGRNYEQYF.

The chain couples TRBV7-2 to TRBJ2-7, with D perhaps TRBD1 (6 bases). The ends were cut back, 3 bases at V and 6 bases at J, with 12 bases in the middle. The CDR3 runs 13 residues. Germline assignment: CDR1 SGHTA and CDR2 FQGNSA. CDR3 protein: CASSLYRDGEQYF. The CDR3 nucleotides read TGTGCCAGCAGCTTGTACAGGGATGGCGAGCAGTACTTC.

The chain joins TRBV10-3 to TRBJ2-6; D might be TRBD2 (5 bases). Germline CDR1 reads ENHRY; CDR2 reads SYGVKD. The CDR3 covers 17 residues. The V and J ends lost 11 bases and 0 bases respectively, with 20 bases between them. The CDR3 DNA reads as TGTGCCTCCTCAGGCGTGGGAGTGACCTCTGGGGCCAACGTCCTGACTTTC. Residues: CASSGVGVTSGANVLTF.

At least ten counts were recorded for this clonotype. V is TRBV10-3 and J is TRBJ1-2, with unresolved D. The germline V gene encodes CDR1 ENHRY and CDR2 SYGVKD. There are 14 residues in the CDR3. V dropped 4 bases and J dropped 4 bases, with 13 bases sitting between them. CDR3 coding DNA: TGTGCCATCAGTGTGGAGCAGTCCGGCTATGGCTACACCTTC. Residues: CAISVEQSGYGYTF.

V usage is TRBV6-5 and J usage is TRBJ2-7, with D perhaps TRBD1 (6 bases). The germline CDR1 and CDR2 sequences are MNHEY and SVGAGI. V shed 2 bases and J shed 0 bases, with 11 bases lying between them. The CDR3 has 15 residues. The CDR3 DNA reads as TGTGCCAGCAGTTACCGCCGGGACACCTCCTACGAGCAGTACTTC. Amino acids: CASSYRRDTSYEQYF.

The J gene is TRBJ2-3, the V gene TRBV2, with 8 positions matching TRBD2. After removal of 2 bases from V and 4 bases from J, the junction contained 8 bases not matched to a gene. The germline V gene encodes CDR1 SNHLY and CDR2 FYNNEI. The CDR3 runs 16 residues. This CDR3 reads CASSEFGGLDSDTQYF. The CDR3 DNA reads as TGTGCCAGCAGTGAATTTGGGGGACTAGATTCAGATACGCAGTATTTT.

In this sample, this clonotype turned up a few times. The chain links TRBV4-2 to TRBJ2-1, with D perhaps TRBD1 (5 bases). The CDR3 extends over 16 amino acids. With 7 bases removed from V and 3 bases from J, the gap between germline ends came to 19 bases. Germline CDR1 reads LGHNA; CDR2 reads YNFKEQ. The CDR3 DNA reads as TGTGCCAGCAACTCACGGGCAGGGCGGAGCTACAATGAGCAGTTCTTC. Translation: CASNSRAGRSYNEQFF.

Ten or more counts support this clonotype. The rearrangement links TRBV28 to TRBJ2-1; D possibly corresponds to TRBD1 (6 bases). Between the trimmed V and J ends, which lost 3 bases and 8 bases, there was a span of 26 bases. The CDR3 spans 18 residues. Per germline, CDR1 MDHEN and CDR2 SYDVKM. CDR3 residues: CASSFPIPAGEIKDEQFF. DNA of the CDR3: TGTGCCAGCAGTTTTCCCATCCCGGCAGGGGAAATTAAAGATGAGCAGTTCTTC.

This clonotype was recorded many times. V usage is TRBV9 and J usage is TRBJ2-1; TRBD1 aligns across 8 bases. Germline CDR1 is SGDLS and CDR2 is YYNGEE. CDR3 length equals 17 residues. J was trimmed by 0 bases and V by 4 bases; bases with no gene match: 9. DNA for the CDR3: TGTGCCAGCAGCTCACGGACAGGGAAAGGCTCCTACAATGAGCAGTTCTTC. This gives the protein CASSSRTGKGSYNEQFF.

The chain combines TRBV6-1 with TRBJ2-7, with D perhaps matching TRBD2 (7 bases). The CDR3 spans 15 residues. The germline gives CDR1 MNHNS, CDR2 SASEGT. V was pared by 6 bases and J by 2 bases, with 17 bases between. As DNA, the CDR3 is TGTGCCAGCAGCAAAGGGGGGAGGGCCCCCTACGAGCAGTACTTC. It codes for CASSKGGRAPYEQYF.

Written as DNA, the CDR3 is TGTGCCAGCAGCTTCGTGTTAAAAGTGGCATACAATGAGCAGTTCTTC. It is translated as CASSFVLKVAYNEQFF. The J gene is TRBJ2-1, the V gene TRBV5-6; D is unclear. The ends were cut back, 2 bases at V and 4 bases at J, with 16 bases in the middle. CDR3 length: 16 amino acids. In germline, CDR1 is SGHDT, CDR2 YYEEEE.

V and J are TRBV9 and TRBJ2-2; the D is unclear. The V gene lost 4 bases and the J gene lost 1 base, with 14 bases spanning the gap. The CDR3 covers 16 residues. CDR1 is SGDLS, CDR2 YYNGEE, per germline. Here the CDR3 DNA reads TGTGCCAGCAGCCCCGGCCCGGACGGGAACACCGGGGAGCTGTTTTTT. This gives the protein CASSPGPDGNTGELFF.

The sample holds a few counts of this clonotype. The chain recombines TRBV24-1 with TRBJ1-1; the D is unclear. Germline V gives CDR1 KGHDR, CDR2 SFDVKD. This CDR3 spans 11 amino acids. Deletions cut 7 bases from V and 3 bases from J, with 5 bases between. In DNA form, the CDR3 reads TGTGCCACCAGATCCCACACTGAAGCTTTCTTT. Amino acid sequence: CATRSHTEAFF.

This clonotype showed up just a few times. The rearrangement links TRBV30 to TRBJ1-4; 8 bases match TRBD1. Germline trimming cut 1 base from V and 0 bases from J; bases unmatched to any gene: 4. Germline loops: CDR1 GTSNPN, CDR2 SVGIG (reference sequence). The CDR3 runs to 16 residues. The CDR3 loop reads CAWSDVQGATNEKLFF. The CDR3 DNA follows: TGTGCCTGGAGTGACGTACAGGGGGCAACTAATGAAAAACTGTTTTTT.